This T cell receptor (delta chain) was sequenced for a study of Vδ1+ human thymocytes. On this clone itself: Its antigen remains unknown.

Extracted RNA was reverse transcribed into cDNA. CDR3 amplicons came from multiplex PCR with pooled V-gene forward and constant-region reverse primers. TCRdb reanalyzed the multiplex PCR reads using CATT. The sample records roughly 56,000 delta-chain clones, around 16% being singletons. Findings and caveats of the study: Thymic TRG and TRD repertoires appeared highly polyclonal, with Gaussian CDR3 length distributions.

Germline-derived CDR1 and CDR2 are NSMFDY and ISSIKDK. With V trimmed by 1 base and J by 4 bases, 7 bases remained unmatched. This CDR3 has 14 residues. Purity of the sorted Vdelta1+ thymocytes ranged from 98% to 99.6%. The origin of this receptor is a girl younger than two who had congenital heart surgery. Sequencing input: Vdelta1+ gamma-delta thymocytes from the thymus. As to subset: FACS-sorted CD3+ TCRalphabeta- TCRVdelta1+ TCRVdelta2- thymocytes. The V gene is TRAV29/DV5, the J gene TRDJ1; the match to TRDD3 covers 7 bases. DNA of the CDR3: TGTGCAGCAAGCTGCTGGGGGGCACTCGATAAACTCATCTTT. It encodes CAASCWGALDKLIF.